This TCR beta chain was found in a study of post-analysis software for immune sequencing data. Findings and caveats of the study: Same-batch preparations were strongly co-clustered by F measure.

Unique molecular identifiers tagged the TCR beta cDNA libraries. TCRdb called the PCR reads again in MiXCR, with one record for every CDR3 protein. The table records over 300,000 distinct CDR3 sequences, 30% to 45% of them present only once. Comments on this clonotype: No antigen is known for it.

The sample was blood. The source of this sequence is a girl between 10 and 17 years old with multiple sclerosis.

The CDR3 sequence is CASSFPSSGGRDEQFF. The CDR3 coding sequence is TGTGCCAGCAGTTTTCCCAGTAGCGGGGGGCGTGATGAGCAGTTCTTC. V gene TRBV28 combines with J gene TRBJ2-1; 10 bases line up with TRBD2. CDR3 length equals 16 residues. The germline gives CDR1 MDHEN, CDR2 SYDVKM. The J segment lost 8 bases and the V segment lost 3 bases, leaving 10 bases of the junction unmatched.